A single sample is the source of the 19 T cell receptor beta chains below, sequenced in a study of cytomegalovirus exposure and HLA in healthy donors. 60 Vbeta and 13 Jbeta primers were used in PCR. Sequencing used immunoSEQ multiplex PCR; TCRdb keeps in-frame clones, though not all of them. The data show 110,000 or so clones, over 65% seen once. Sequencing was carried out using PBMCs. These receptor sequences come from a man aged 35 to 55 in good health and CMV-seropositive.

The gene calls are TRBV10-3 and TRBJ2-1; 10 nucleotides line up with TRBD2. The CDR3 runs 20 residues. Germline-derived CDR1 and CDR2 are ENHRY and SYGVKD. Trimming removed 0 bases from V and 2 bases from J; junction bases left unmatched: 13. CDR3 residues: CAISESRGRLAGAAYNEQFF. In DNA, the CDR3 is TGTGCCATCAGTGAGTCGCGGGGGCGACTAGCGGGTGCCGCCTACAATGAGCAGTTCTTC.

The V gene is TRBV19, the J gene TRBJ1-1; D remains unclear. CDR3 length equals 14 residues. Trimming removed 3 bases at V and 6 bases at J, with 14 bases between. Germline V gives CDR1 LNHDA, CDR2 SQIVND (reference sequence). The CDR3 loop reads CASSIELPSSEAFF. Here the CDR3 DNA reads TGTGCCAGTAGTATTGAGTTGCCGAGCTCTGAAGCTTTCTTT.

This clone was detected only a few times. The rearrangement uses TRBV19 and TRBJ1-4; possibly TRBD1 for D (5 bases). Trimming took off 5 bases at V and 6 bases at J, with 13 bases between the two ends. The length of the CDR3 is 14 residues. Germline CDR1 is LNHDA and CDR2 is SQIVND (reference sequence). CDR3 region: CASSRQGGDEKLFF. CDR3 DNA: TGTGCCAGTAGTCGCCAGGGCGGAGATGAAAAACTGTTTTTT.

This chain connects TRBV5-4 to TRBJ1-1; 7 nucleotides line up with TRBD1. V dropped 1 base and J dropped 1; count of bases not matched to a gene: 1. The CDR3 consists of 14 residues. CDR1 and CDR2 from the germline V gene are SGHNT and YYREEE (reference sequence). CDR3 coding DNA: TGTGCCAGCAGCTTGCAGGGGGGGAACACTGAAGCTTTCTTT. Its protein product is CASSLQGGNTEAFF.

The V and J genes are TRBV29-1 and TRBJ2-1; the match to TRBD1 covers 7 bases. This CDR3 region has 15 residues. Germline values: CDR1 SQVTM, CDR2 ANQGSEA. The V segment lost 6 bases and the J segment 2 bases; nucleotides outside the gene matches: 10. CDR3 in amino acids: CSVSLLQGPYNEQFF. CDR3 DNA: TGCAGCGTGTCTTTACTACAGGGGCCCTACAATGAGCAGTTCTTC.

The V call is TRBV5-6, the J call TRBJ2-3; 15 positions agree with TRBD2. This CDR3 spans 19 amino acids. V lost 7 bases, J lost 2 bases, and 14 bases stayed unmatched. CDR1 and CDR2 (germline): SGHDT, YYEEEE. CDR3 sequence reads: CASGLPGLAGGGFTDTQYF. CDR3 in DNA: TGTGCCAGCGGGCTCCCGGGACTAGCGGGAGGAGGGTTCACAGATACGCAGTATTTT.

This clone was seen once. The rearrangement links TRBV29-1 to TRBJ1-1; D gene unclear. From germline, CDR1 is SQVTM and CDR2 ANQGSEA. The CDR3 length is 14 residues. V dropped 3 bases and J dropped 0 bases, with 11 bases sitting between them. The CDR3: CSVEVRALNTEAFF. CDR3 coding DNA: TGCAGCGTTGAGGTGCGAGCACTGAACACTGAAGCTTTCTTT.

V is TRBV7-2 and J is TRBJ2-1; TRBD1 might be the D (5 bases). The germline V and J ends were trimmed by 1 base and 9 bases, with 13 bases remaining between them. This CDR3 comprises 14 residues. Germline V gives CDR1 SGHTA, CDR2 FQGNSA. The CDR3 DNA reads as TGTGCCAGCAGCTTAGGAAGATTAGGGGTTGAGCAGTTCTTC. It yields the protein CASSLGRLGVEQFF.

This chain connects TRBV7-3 to TRBJ2-7, with TRBD1 identical over 7 bases. From germline, CDR1 is SGHTA and CDR2 FQGTGA. Trimming cost V 4 bases and J 2 bases; bases outside gene matches: 17. The CDR3 spans 18 residues. The CDR3 bases are TGTGCCAGCAGCTACTCCCCCGGTAGGCAGGGGGTCACCTACGAGCAGTACTTC. Translated, it gives CASSYSPGRQGVTYEQYF.

This chain uses TRBV11-1 with TRBJ2-5, with 12 bases aligning to TRBD1. Looked up from germline, CDR1 is SGHAT and CDR2 is FQDESV (reference sequence). The CDR3 is 15 amino acids. V lost 3 bases and J lost 13; bases outside the gene matches: 12. The CDR3 reads CASSFSGQGALGRYF. CDR3 coding DNA: TGTGCCAGCAGCTTCTCGGGACAGGGGGCGCTGGGGCGGTACTTC.

This clone appeared a few times. CDR3 region: CAWTRTAANYGYTF. In DNA form, the CDR3 reads TGTGCCTGGACCAGGACAGCAGCTAACTATGGCTACACCTTC. The V and J genes are TRBV30 and TRBJ1-2, with a weak D call TRBD1 (6 bases). Per the germline V gene, CDR1 is GTSNPN and CDR2 is SVGIG (reference sequence). V lost 4 bases, J lost 0 bases, and 12 bases lay in between. The CDR3 runs 14 residues.

Only a few counts were recorded for this clone. The chain links TRBV7-2 to TRBJ2-2; possibly TRBD2 for D (5 bases). The ends were cut back, 4 bases at V and 7 bases at J, with 13 bases in the middle. This CDR3 region has 14 residues. CDR1 is SGHTA, CDR2 FQGNSA, per germline. The chain's CDR3 is CASSSWRISGELFF. CDR3 DNA: TGTGCCAGCAGCTCGTGGAGGATCAGCGGGGAGCTGTTTTTT.

The gene calls are TRBV11-3 and TRBJ1-2, with 7 bases fitting TRBD1. Trimming took 1 base from V and 7 from J; bases not matched to a gene: 9. The CDR3 sequence is 15 residues long. Germline V gene data show CDR1 as SGHNT and CDR2 as YENEEA. CDR3 bases: TGTGCCAGCAGCTTAGGCTCGACAGGGACGGTTGGCTACACCTTC. It specifies CASSLGSTGTVGYTF.

This chain joins TRBV7-9 and TRBJ1-2, with TRBD1 matching 8 bases. The CDR3 covers 15 residues. With 5 bases clipped from V and 3 bases from J, the junction kept 8 bases outside the gene matches. CDR1 SEHNR and CDR2 FQNEAQ come from the germline V gene (reference sequence). This CDR3 is CASSGDRGPYYGYTF. In DNA, the CDR3 is TGTGCCAGCAGCGGCGACAGGGGCCCTTACTATGGCTACACCTTC.

This chain uses TRBV7-9 with TRBJ1-1; TRBD1 is a possible D gene (6 bases). The CDR3 is 13 amino acids. V was trimmed by 5 bases and J by 7 bases, leaving 14 bases between them. Germline lookup yields CDR1 SEHNR and CDR2 FQNEAQ (reference sequence). In nucleotides, the CDR3 is TGTGCCAGCAGCCCTCGGGAGGGGGGTGAAGCTTTCTTT. It specifies CASSPREGGEAFF.

The chain combines TRBV28 with TRBJ1-1; maybe TRBD1 (5 bases). The CDR3 consists of 15 residues. The ends were cut back, 7 bases at V and 0 bases at J, with 15 bases in the middle. The germline CDR1 and CDR2 sequences are MDHEN and SYDVKM. CDR3 nucleotides: TGTGCCAGCATCCAAGGGGCCAAGCTGAACACTGAAGCTTTCTTT. Amino acid sequence: CASIQGAKLNTEAFF.

V usage is TRBV5-1 and J usage is TRBJ1-4; D remains ambiguous. The V gene's germline CDR1 is SGHRS and CDR2 YFSETQ. V was clipped by 5 bases and J by 0 bases, with 5 bases between them. This CDR3 contains 13 residues. The CDR3 DNA reads TGCGCCAGCAGGGGAGCAACTAATGAAAAACTGTTTTTT. Translation gives CASRGATNEKLFF.

The CDR3 region has the DNA TGTGCCTGGAGTCGCGGACAGGGTCCGGTCTATGGCTACACCTTC. It translates to CAWSRGQGPVYGYTF. The chain links TRBV30 to TRBJ1-2, with 8 bases lining up with TRBD1. The V segment lost 2 bases and the J segment 4 bases; nucleotides outside the gene matches: 9. The germline V gene has CDR1 GTSNPN and CDR2 SVGIG (reference sequence). This CDR3 has 15 amino acids.

The rearrangement joins TRBV5-1 to TRBJ2-5; 11 bases match TRBD2. CDR3 length: 14 residues. Looked up from germline, CDR1 is SGHRS and CDR2 is YFSETQ. The ends lost 7 bases at V and 1 base at J; junction bases unmatched: 3. The CDR3 region is CASGGLAGQETQYF. CDR3 nucleotides: TGCGCCAGCGGCGGACTAGCGGGCCAAGAGACCCAGTACTTC.